This T cell receptor (beta chain) was captured by sequencing in a study of blood T cell repertoires in COVID-19. Study information: Researchers got acute and convalescent COVID-19 samples from the United States, Italy and Spain. Sources were T cells, B-cell-depleted T cells, or PBMCs; the material itself was cDNA or gDNA.

In the authors' methods: Reference gene primers were amplified, and this amplification served to estimate nucleated cell counts. TCRdb's table, derived via immunoSEQ multiplex PCR, lists solely in-frame clones and lacks some. D and trimming were read from the DNA, whereas the V and J calls and clone size are those reported in that table. The sample has about 100,000 clones, over 75% seen once; the top ten hold 7.4%. The CDR3 spans 15 residues. J gave up 0 bases and V 6 bases, and 7 bases lay outside the gene matches. The germline V gene has CDR1 MNHEY and CDR2 SVGAGI. This sequence originates from a man aged 30-40 years in a cohort sampled during active COVID-19. The V call is TRBV6-5, the J call TRBJ2-5, with 7 bases identical to TRBD1. Input material: peripheral blood. Written as DNA, the CDR3 is TGTGCCAGCAGGATTATCAGGGGGTACCAAGAGACCCAGTACTTC. Its protein is CASRIIRGYQETQYF.